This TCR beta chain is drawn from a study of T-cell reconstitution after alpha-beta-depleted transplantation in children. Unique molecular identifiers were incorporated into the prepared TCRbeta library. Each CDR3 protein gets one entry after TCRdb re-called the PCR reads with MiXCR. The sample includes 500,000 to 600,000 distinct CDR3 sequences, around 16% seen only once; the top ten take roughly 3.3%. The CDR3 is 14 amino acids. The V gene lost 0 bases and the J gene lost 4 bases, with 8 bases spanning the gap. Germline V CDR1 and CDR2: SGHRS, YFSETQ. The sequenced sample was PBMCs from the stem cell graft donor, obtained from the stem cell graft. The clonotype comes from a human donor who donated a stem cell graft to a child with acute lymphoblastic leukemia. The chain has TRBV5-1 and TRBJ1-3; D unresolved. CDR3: CASSLEGLGNTIYF. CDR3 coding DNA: TGCGCCAGCAGCTTGGAAGGTCTCGGAAACACCATATATTTT.